This T cell receptor beta chain was profiled in a study of cytomegalovirus exposure and HLA in healthy donors. Regarding the study as a whole: Some TCR beta chains (roughly 150 of them) were listed as cytomegalovirus-associated. Later analysis indicated greater clonal expansion among HLA-associated TCR beta chains than among equally common other chains. A prior analysis recorded that most TCR beta V segments were productive about 87% or about 30% of the time. In vitro data verified a few CMV-associated chains as specific for CMV antigens.

A multiplex PCR was run with 60 Vbeta primers and 13 Jbeta primers. Repertoires were generated with immunoSEQ multiplex PCR, while TCRdb's copy carries only in-frame clones and drops some. The repertoire holds around 170,000 clones, with around 78% as singletons. Note on this clone: Its antigen is not known.

The CDR3 runs to 16 residues. Trimming took 3 bases from V and 2 from J; bases not matched to a gene: 5. Looked up from germline, CDR1 is SGHRS and CDR2 is YFSETQ. This TCR derives from a woman between 35 and 50 years old in good health and CMV-seropositive. The rearrangement joins TRBV5-1 to TRBJ2-6, with TRBD1 identical over 7 bases. Sequenced input: PBMCs. CDR3 sequence reads: CASSSLGGAGANVLTF. The CDR3 DNA follows: TGCGCCAGCAGCTCCCTAGGGGGCGCTGGGGCCAACGTCCTGACTTTC.